Below, 22 T cell receptor beta chains from the same sample are listed, as sequenced in a study of T cell responses to AZD1222 COVID-19 vaccine. Generated by immunoSEQ multiplex PCR, the TCRdb table keeps only in-frame clones and is missing some. The repertoire holds 85,000 or so clones, around 89% seen once, with around 6% in the top ten. Sequenced here: peripheral blood, sampled on day 0 of AZD1222 vaccination. The receptors shown here come from an adult in good health.

In this sample, this clone turned up once. This chain uses TRBV28 with TRBJ2-7; D is undetermined. Germline-derived CDR1 and CDR2 are MDHEN and SYDVKM. The length of the CDR3 is 14 residues. The V gene lost 2 bases and the J gene lost 6 bases, with 14 bases spanning the gap. The CDR3 DNA sequence: TGTGCCAGCAGTTTAAGGTCCCCACCACCCGAGCAGTACTTC. Translating gives CASSLRSPPPEQYF.

The table lists this clone with a count of one. Here the CDR3 reads CASSSRPDKAFF. DNA for the CDR3: TGTGCCAGCAGTTCCCGACCGGACAAAGCTTTCTTT. This chain links TRBV28 with TRBJ1-1, with TRBD1 as a possible D gene (5 bases). Germline CDR1 reads MDHEN; CDR2 reads SYDVKM. The V end lost 4 bases, the J end lost 9 bases, and 12 bases lay between the germline ends. The CDR3 runs 12 residues.

The chain has TRBV5-5 and TRBJ2-1; D possibly corresponds to TRBD1 (6 bases). The CDR3 covers 16 residues. Trimming removed 1 base from V and 0 bases from J, with 11 bases in between. Looked up from germline, CDR1 is SGHKS and CDR2 is YYEKEE (reference sequence). CDR3 protein: CASSLSGQPSYNEQFF. The CDR3 DNA reads TGTGCCAGCAGCTTGTCGGGACAACCCTCCTACAATGAGCAGTTCTTC.

The chain combines TRBV9 with TRBJ1-1, with 8 bases fitting TRBD1. CDR1 and CDR2 from the germline V gene are SGDLS and YYNGEE. The CDR3 spans 15 residues. With V trimmed by 4 bases and J by 3 bases, 8 bases remained unmatched. The CDR3 DNA is TGTGCCAGCAGCCCCAGGGGACAGGCAGACACTGAAGCTTTCTTT. Its protein is CASSPRGQADTEAFF.

The CDR3 region has the DNA TGTGCCAGCAGCTTGGTCAGTCGAGGGACCTATGGCTACACCTTC. Its translation is CASSLVSRGTYGYTF. The chain carries TRBV5-4 and TRBJ1-2, with TRBD1 as a possible D gene (5 bases). V lost 0 bases to trimming and J lost 4 bases, with 13 bases between them. CDR1 SGHNT and CDR2 YYREEE come from the germline V gene (reference sequence). The CDR3 has 15 residues.

J is TRBJ1-2 and V is TRBV7-9; unclear D gene. CDR1 and CDR2 from the germline V gene are SEHNR and FQNEAQ (reference sequence). The CDR3 covers 16 residues. V shed 2 bases and J shed 8 bases, with 21 bases lying between them. For the CDR3, the DNA is TGTGCCAGCAGCTTAAGAACCCGTACTGAGATTGGCGGCTACACCTTC. Translating it yields CASSLRTRTEIGGYTF. Variable domain in full (rest from reference TRBV7-9 and TRBJ1-2): DTGVSQNPRHKITKRGQNVTFRCDPISEHNRLYWYRQTLGQGPEFLTYFQNEAQLEKSRLLSDRFSAERPKGSFSTLEIQRTEQGDSAMYLCASSLRTRTEIGGYTFGSGTRLTVV.

The gene calls are TRBV11-2 and TRBJ2-1, with D unclear. The length of the CDR3 is 15 residues. The germline gives CDR1 SGHAT, CDR2 FQNNGV. V was cut by 2 bases and J by 5 bases, with 13 bases left in between. The CDR3 protein is CASSLSLSGNNEQFF. In DNA, the CDR3 is TGTGCCAGCAGCTTAAGTTTGAGTGGTAACAATGAGCAGTTCTTC.

The rearrangement uses TRBV6-2 or TRBV6-3 and TRBJ2-7, with a tentative D call TRBD1 (6 bases). There are 16 residues in the CDR3. From germline, CDR1 is MNHEY and CDR2 SVGEGT. Trimming took off 0 bases at V and 1 base at J, with 13 bases between the two ends. The CDR3 here is CASSYSSQGWSYEQYF. The CDR3 DNA reads TGTGCCAGCAGTTACTCGAGTCAGGGGTGGTCCTACGAGCAGTACTTC.

CDR3 amino acids: CAISQGTDNEQFF. The CDR3 DNA reads TGTGCCATCAGTCAAGGGACAGACAATGAGCAGTTCTTC. The V and J genes are TRBV10-3 and TRBJ2-1, with 7 bases fitting TRBD1. V dropped 5 bases and J dropped 5; count of bases not matched to a gene: 3. The CDR3 extends over 13 amino acids. Per germline, CDR1 ENHRY and CDR2 SYGVKD.

By sample fraction, this clone is medium-sized. The chain links TRBV7-8 to TRBJ1-6; the D is unclear. Germline CDR1 SGHVS, CDR2 FQNEAQ. Trimming removed 3 bases at V and 7 bases at J, with 4 bases between. This CDR3 has 12 amino acids. The CDR3 region is CASSFRNSPLHF. In DNA, the CDR3 is TGTGCCAGCAGCTTCCGGAATTCACCCCTCCACTTT.

The V and J genes are TRBV3-1 (or the pseudogene TRBV3-2) and TRBJ1-2; 9 bases align to TRBD1. This CDR3 has 13 residues. Trimming at V came to 8 bases and at J to 7 bases, leaving 8 bases not matched to a gene. Germline lookup yields CDR1 LGHDT and CDR2 YNNKEL (reference sequence). The CDR3 loop reads CASFTGGGGGYTF. CDR3 coding DNA: TGTGCCAGCTTTACAGGGGGCGGCGGTGGCTACACCTTC.

The V and J genes are TRBV2 and TRBJ2-2; no clear D gene. The V gene's germline CDR1 is SNHLY and CDR2 FYNNEI. V was cut by 4 bases and J by 2 bases, with 5 bases left in between. The CDR3 loop spans 13 amino acids. The CDR3 region is CASSVLNTGELFF. As DNA, the CDR3 is TGTGCCAGCAGTGTTCTCAACACCGGGGAGCTGTTTTTT.

The J gene is TRBJ2-7, the V gene TRBV2; 8 positions agree with TRBD1. CDR1 and CDR2 from the germline V gene are SNHLY and FYNNEI. This CDR3 contains 15 residues. With V trimmed by 4 bases and J by 0 bases, 5 bases remained unmatched. CDR3 protein: CASSADRATSYEQYF. As DNA, the CDR3 is TGTGCCAGCAGTGCGGACAGGGCAACCTCCTACGAGCAGTACTTC.

The chain recombines TRBV7-9 with TRBJ1-3; D is uncertain. Trimming shortened V by 1 base and J by 2 bases, and 9 bases separated the two germline ends. The germline gives CDR1 SEHNR, CDR2 FQNEAQ (reference sequence). The CDR3 consists of 15 residues. CDR3: CASSLGGVAGNTIYF. The CDR3 region has the DNA TGTGCCAGCAGCTTAGGTGGGGTGGCTGGAAACACCATATATTTT.

The genes are TRBV11-2 and TRBJ1-4; 8 bases fit TRBD1. CDR3 length: 15 amino acids. Germline V gene lookup returns CDR1 SGHAT and CDR2 FQNNGV. The V gene end was trimmed by 5 bases and the J gene end by 7 bases; junction bases not matched to a gene: 9. In nucleotides, the CDR3 is TGTGCCAGCAGCCCACGGACAGGGTGGCCTGAAAAACTGTTTTTT. The encoded protein is CASSPRTGWPEKLFF.

The chain employs TRBV7-3 and TRBJ1-1; possibly TRBD1 for D (5 bases). Germline V gene data show CDR1 as SGHTA and CDR2 as FQGTGA. This CDR3 is 13 amino acids long. V dropped 5 bases and J dropped 2 bases, with 9 bases sitting between them. CDR3 region: CASSPDSNTEAFF. The CDR3 DNA is TGTGCCAGCAGCCCTGACAGTAACACTGAAGCTTTCTTT.

V is TRBV2 and J is TRBJ1-3; 7 bases fit TRBD1. J was trimmed by 4 bases and V by 6 bases; bases with no gene match: 6. The CDR3 is 14 amino acids. Germline V gene sequence: CDR1 SNHLY, CDR2 FYNNEI. CDR3 in DNA: TGTGCCAGCAGGCCGGGACAGACAGGAAACACCATATATTTT. Translated, it gives CASRPGQTGNTIYF. The entire variable domain, with the rest obtained from reference TRBV2 and TRBJ1-3, is as follows: EPEVTQTPSHQVTQMGQEVILRCVPISNHLYFYWYRQILGQKVEFLVSFYNNEISEKSEIFDDQFSVERPDGSNFTLKIRSTKLEDSAMYFCASRPGQTGNTIYFGEGSWLTVV.

V is TRBV6-4 and J is TRBJ1-1, with D maybe TRBD1 (5 bases). The ends were cut back, 6 bases at V and 0 bases at J, with 11 bases in the middle. Germline CDR1 is MRHNA and CDR2 is SNTAGT. There are 14 residues in the CDR3. In DNA form, the CDR3 reads TGTGCCAGCAGGAGACAGACATTGAACACTGAAGCTTTCTTT. This gives the protein CASRRQTLNTEAFF.

A single count supports this clone. V and J are TRBV11-2 and TRBJ1-2; no clear D. This CDR3 region has 14 residues. V was cut by 1 base and J by 5 bases, with 11 bases left in between. CDR1 and CDR2 from the germline V gene are SGHAT and FQNNGV. The CDR3 here is CASSLAIVGYGYTF. The CDR3 nucleotides are TGTGCCAGCAGCTTAGCCATCGTAGGGTATGGCTACACCTTC. Looking up the rest from reference TRBV11-2 and TRBJ1-2 gives the full variable domain: EAGVAQSPRYKIIEKRQSVAFWCNPISGHATLYWYQQILGQGPKLLIQFQNNGVVDDSQLPKDRFSAERLKGVDSTLKIQPAKLEDSAVYLCASSLAIVGYGYTFGSGTRLTVV.

J is TRBJ1-1 and V is TRBV2; possibly TRBD1 for D (6 bases). The CDR3 has 16 amino acids. V was trimmed by 6 bases and J by 1 base, leaving 18 bases between them. The V gene's germline CDR1 is SNHLY and CDR2 FYNNEI. CDR3 amino acids: CASSLSQGKGNTEAFF. CDR3 DNA sequence: TGTGCCAGCAGCCTTTCGCAGGGGAAGGGGAACACTGAAGCTTTCTTT.

The CDR3 spells CASSELSGGGNEQFF. CDR3 sequence (DNA): TGTGCCAGCAGTGAACTGAGCGGGGGAGGGAATGAGCAGTTCTTC. The chain has TRBV2 and TRBJ2-1; TRBD2 aligns across 8 bases. The CDR3 runs to 15 residues. V gave up 2 bases and J gave up 7 bases; unmatched junction bases: 7. Germline V CDR1 and CDR2: SNHLY, FYNNEI. The full variable domain, completed using reference TRBV2 and TRBJ2-1, is EPEVTQTPSHQVTQMGQEVILRCVPISNHLYFYWYRQILGQKVEFLVSFYNNEISEKSEIFDDQFSVERPDGSNFTLKIRSTKLEDSAMYFCASSELSGGGNEQFFGPGTRLTVL.

J is TRBJ2-3 and V is TRBV6-4; 8 nucleotides agree with TRBD2. Germline CDR1 and CDR2: MRHNA and SNTAGT. J gave up 6 bases and V 3 bases, and 5 bases lay outside the gene matches. The CDR3 runs 14 residues. CDR3 sequence: CASSEGTRSDTQYF. The CDR3 DNA reads as TGTGCCAGCAGTGAAGGGACTAGGAGCGATACGCAGTATTTT.